This TCR beta chain comes out of a study of vaccination effects on CD4 cells after COVID-19. It was after approximately 10 days of culture that CD4+ T cells were isolated. Data came from immunoSEQ multiplex PCR; TCRdb stores just in-frame clones and leaves some out. Found here are roughly 56,000 clones, over 60% of them singletons; the top ten hold approximately 3%. The CDR3 length is 15 residues. Trimming shortened V by 1 base and J by 4 bases, and 12 bases separated the two germline ends. The germline gives CDR1 SGHNT, CDR2 YYREEE (reference sequence). Of note for this clone: Its specificity is not known.

This clonotype was obtained from a human donor who received a COVID-19 vaccine. The sample consisted of CD4+ T cells from PBMCs cultured without peptide, taken before COVID-19 vaccination. The chain is built from TRBV5-4 and TRBJ2-1; D may match TRBD1 or TRBD2 (5 bases each). The CDR3 loop reads CASSLSRGRYNEQFF. Here the CDR3 DNA reads TGTGCCAGCAGCTTGAGTCGGGGACGGTACAATGAGCAGTTCTTC.